The 25 T cell receptor beta chains below come from one sample, sequenced in a study of blood T cell repertoires in COVID-19. Assay: immunoSEQ multiplex PCR; the TCRdb copy retains only in-frame clones and omits some. The data hold some 100,000 clones, with roughly 91% observed a single time. The sequenced sample was peripheral blood. These receptors came from a human donor with acute or convalescent COVID-19. The donor label of this sample is uncertain.

The genes are TRBV18 and TRBJ2-2, with a tentative D call TRBD2 (5 bases). V gave up 5 bases and J gave up 2 bases, with 9 bases separating them. The CDR3 runs to 14 residues. Germline V gene lookup returns CDR1 KGHSH and CDR2 LQKENI. The CDR3 region is CASSGLANTGELFF. As DNA, the CDR3 is TGTGCCAGCTCAGGACTGGCCAACACCGGGGAGCTGTTTTTT.

The genes are TRBV7-9 and TRBJ2-7; the D gene is possibly TRBD2 (6 bases). CDR1 and CDR2 (germline): SEHNR, FQNEAQ (reference sequence). Trimming removed 4 bases at V and 7 bases at J, with 20 bases between. The CDR3 covers 15 residues. DNA for the CDR3: TGTGCCAGCAGCTCCCACTCGGGAGTTCTGGATGAGCAGTACTTC. Amino acid sequence: CASSSHSGVLDEQYF.

The chain uses TRBV11-3 and TRBJ2-3, with a possible D match to TRBD2 (7 bases). This CDR3 is 16 amino acids long. Germline loops: CDR1 SGHNT, CDR2 YENEEA. Trimming stripped 0 bases from V and 4 bases from J, with 14 bases between. The CDR3: CASSLDGGGGADTQYF. The CDR3 nucleotides are TGTGCCAGCAGCTTAGATGGCGGAGGGGGGGCAGATACGCAGTATTTT.

This sequence joins TRBV28 and TRBJ1-2, with a weak D call TRBD1 (6 bases). V was pared by 5 bases and J by 5 bases, with 21 bases between. CDR3 length: 16 amino acids. Germline V gives CDR1 MDHEN, CDR2 SYDVKM. Here the CDR3 reads CASSPTGWTATYGYTF. CDR3 nucleotides: TGTGCCAGCAGTCCAACCGGCTGGACAGCGACATATGGCTACACCTTC.

J is TRBJ2-5 and V is TRBV18, with 7 bases identical to TRBD1. V shed 4 bases and J 2 bases; nucleotides not matched to a gene: 10. CDR3 length: 16 residues. CDR1 and CDR2 from the germline V gene are KGHSH and LQKENI. The CDR3 bases are TGTGCCAGCTCACTATTTACAGGGGAAGGTCAAGAGACCCAGTACTTC. Encoded protein: CASSLFTGEGQETQYF.

V and J are TRBV5-4 and TRBJ2-5; D is possibly TRBD1 (7 bases). In germline, CDR1 is SGHNT, CDR2 YYREEE (reference sequence). CDR3 length equals 16 residues. V was cut by 4 bases and J by 3 bases, with 19 bases left in between. Here the CDR3 reads CASSPLRQGGEETQYF. The CDR3, as DNA: TGTGCCAGCAGCCCCCTTAGACAGGGAGGCGAAGAGACCCAGTACTTC.

The J gene is TRBJ1-2, the V gene TRBV28; D is undetermined. The CDR3 totals 14 residues. CDR1 is MDHEN, CDR2 SYDVKM, per germline. Trimming shortened V by 6 bases and J by 2 bases, and 13 bases separated the two germline ends. CDR3 sequence: CASRFLRENYGYTF. CDR3 sequence (DNA): TGTGCCAGCAGATTCCTGAGGGAGAACTATGGCTACACCTTC.

This chain connects TRBV27 to TRBJ2-7; D is unresolved. CDR1 MNHEY and CDR2 SMNVEV come from the germline V gene (reference sequence). V was cut by 6 bases and J by 12 bases, with 18 bases left in between. CDR3 length equals 12 residues. The CDR3 DNA follows: TGTGCCAGCAGCACCTTGGGCGCTGATCTGTACTTC. It codes for CASSTLGADLYF.

This clone has only one observation. The chain is built from TRBV7-3 and TRBJ2-2; 11 nucleotides line up with TRBD2. V gave up 6 bases and J gave up 4 bases; unmatched junction bases: 7. Germline lookup yields CDR1 SGHTA and CDR2 FQGTGA. CDR3 length: 16 amino acids. CDR3 region: CASSLAGGPSTGELFF. CDR3 in DNA: TGTGCCAGCAGTCTAGCGGGAGGCCCCTCCACCGGGGAGCTGTTTTTT.

J is TRBJ2-1 and V is TRBV2; D perhaps matches TRBD2 (5 bases). Trimming left V 7 bases short and J 5 bases short, with 12 bases between. CDR3 length: 13 amino acids. Per the germline V gene, CDR1 is SNHLY and CDR2 is FYNNEI. CDR3 loop: CASTWERNNEQFF. CDR3 nucleotides: TGTGCCAGCACGTGGGAGAGGAACAATGAGCAGTTCTTC.

The chain links TRBV25-1 to TRBJ2-1; TRBD2 matches 7 bases. The CDR3 runs to 16 residues. The germline gives CDR1 MGHDK, CDR2 SYGVNS. Trimming cost V 2 bases and J 1 base; bases outside gene matches: 5. The CDR3 bases are TGTGCCAGCAGTGAACCAGCGGGAAGGTCCTACAATGAGCAGTTCTTC. Translating gives CASSEPAGRSYNEQFF.

The chain recombines TRBV5-4 with TRBJ1-2; TRBD1 matches at 7 bases. CDR3 length equals 14 residues. The germline gives CDR1 SGHNT, CDR2 YYREEE (reference sequence). V lost 3 bases to trimming and J lost 4 bases; unmatched junction nucleotides: 6. The CDR3 region has the DNA TGTGCCAGCAGCTCCCCGACAGGGACCTATGGCTACACCTTC. The encoded protein is CASSSPTGTYGYTF.

V usage is TRBV4-2 and J usage is TRBJ2-7, with 14 bases that match TRBD2. CDR1 is LGHNA and CDR2 is YNFKEQ in the germline V gene. Trimming took 3 bases from V and 2 from J; bases not matched to a gene: 15. This CDR3 is 20 amino acids long. CDR3 coding DNA: TGTGCCAGCAGCCAGCAAGTGATTCCGGGACTAGCGGGGGCCCCCTACGAGCAGTACTTC. This gives the protein CASSQQVIPGLAGAPYEQYF.

The chain employs TRBV12-3 or TRBV12-4 and TRBJ1-5; 7 bases fit TRBD1. V dropped 6 bases and J dropped 6; count of bases not matched to a gene: 2. The CDR3 totals 12 residues. The CDR3 DNA follows: TGTGCCAGCAGCGACAGGGTTCAGCCCCAGCATTTT. Its protein product is CASSDRVQPQHF.

This sequence joins TRBV7-9 and TRBJ2-7, with D possibly TRBD2 on 7 matching bases. In germline, CDR1 is SEHNR, CDR2 FQNEAQ (reference sequence). With 5 bases removed from V and 4 bases from J, the gap between germline ends came to 15 bases. The CDR3 spans 14 residues. CDR3 DNA sequence: TGTGCCAGCAGCGCGGGGGACAAATCGTACGAGCAGTACTTC. Its translation: CASSAGDKSYEQYF.

The rearrangement links TRBV7-2 to TRBJ2-1; possibly TRBD2 for D (5 bases). Germline V gene lookup returns CDR1 SGHTA and CDR2 FQGNSA. The CDR3 totals 15 residues. Trimming cost V 5 bases and J 0 bases, with 11 bases left between them. CDR3 sequence (DNA): TGTGCCAGCAGCCCGAACCGGGACTCCTACAATGAGCAGTTCTTC. It yields the protein CASSPNRDSYNEQFF.

The CDR3 loop reads CASSLGGSRQGTYEQYF. The CDR3 coding sequence is TGTGCCAGCAGCTTAGGGGGAAGTCGACAGGGCACCTACGAGCAGTACTTC. The chain is built from TRBV7-2 and TRBJ2-7; 7 nucleotides match TRBD1. There are 17 residues in the CDR3. Trimming took 1 base from V and 2 from J; bases not matched to a gene: 11. The V gene's germline CDR1 is SGHTA and CDR2 FQGNSA.

The V gene is TRBV9, the J gene TRBJ2-1, with D hard to call. There are 15 residues in the CDR3. Per germline, CDR1 SGDLS and CDR2 YYNGEE. V shed 0 bases and J shed 0 bases, with 7 bases lying between them. CDR3 in DNA: TGTGCCAGCAGCGTAGACAGTAACTCCTACAATGAGCAGTTCTTC. As protein: CASSVDSNSYNEQFF.

The rearrangement uses TRBV5-1 and TRBJ2-1; possible D gene TRBD2, 5 bases. Between the trimmed V and J ends, which lost 9 bases and 0 bases, there was a span of 10 bases. This CDR3 is 13 amino acids long. Germline CDR1 and CDR2: SGHRS and YFSETQ. CDR3: CATTEGSYNEQFF. The CDR3 DNA is TGCGCCACCACTGAGGGCTCCTACAATGAGCAGTTCTTC.

The chain employs TRBV4-3 and TRBJ1-2; 9 bases fit TRBD1. Trimming at V came to 0 bases and at J to 2 bases, leaving 4 bases not matched to a gene. This CDR3 spans 16 amino acids. Germline V CDR1 and CDR2: LGHNA, YSLEER. The CDR3: CASSQEYRGQNYGYTF. The CDR3 DNA reads TGCGCCAGCAGCCAAGAATACAGGGGGCAAAACTATGGCTACACCTTC.

The V and J genes are TRBV9 and TRBJ2-3; possibly TRBD2 for D (6 bases). Germline lookup yields CDR1 SGDLS and CDR2 YYNGEE. The CDR3 loop spans 16 amino acids. V dropped 0 bases and J dropped 4 bases, with 15 bases sitting between them. Here the CDR3 reads CASSVAGAGSADTQYF. In DNA form, the CDR3 reads TGTGCCAGCAGCGTAGCTGGTGCGGGGTCGGCAGATACGCAGTATTTT.

The chain has TRBV4-2 and TRBJ1-5, with no clear D. Germline CDR1 reads LGHNA; CDR2 reads YNFKEQ. The V end lost 0 bases, the J end lost 7 bases, and 7 bases lay between the germline ends. The CDR3 totals 13 residues. This chain's CDR3 is CASSQDLGQPQHF. The CDR3, as DNA: TGTGCCAGCAGCCAAGATCTGGGCCAGCCCCAGCATTTT.

A few counts support this clone. This rearrangement joins TRBV5-4 to TRBJ2-5; 8 nucleotides align to TRBD1. After removal of 3 bases from V and 5 bases from J, the junction contained 6 bases not matched to a gene. This CDR3 has 14 residues. Germline assignment: CDR1 SGHNT and CDR2 YYREEE (reference sequence). CDR3 protein: CASSSRTGFETQYF. CDR3 nucleotides: TGTGCCAGCAGCTCCCGGACAGGGTTCGAGACCCAGTACTTC.

This clone is medium-sized (0.01 to 0.1%). CDR3 sequence (DNA): TGTGCCAGTAGTATAGCCGTAGCGACTGAGCAGTTCTTC. Its translation is CASSIAVATEQFF. The chain links TRBV19 to TRBJ2-1; weak D call: TRBD2 (5 bases). Germline CDR1 and CDR2: LNHDA and SQIVND (reference sequence). This CDR3 is 13 amino acids long. V was pared by 1 base and J by 9 bases, with 10 bases between.

The CDR3 DNA is TGTGCCAGTAGTATTATCGCCAGGGGTTCCTATGGCTACACCTTC. Translation: CASSIIARGSYGYTF. This chain joins TRBV19 and TRBJ1-2; the D gene is possibly TRBD1 (6 bases). CDR3 length: 15 residues. V dropped 3 bases and J dropped 4 bases, with 15 bases sitting between them. CDR1 and CDR2 from the germline V gene are LNHDA and SQIVND (reference sequence).